These 18 T cell receptor beta chains came from one sample sequenced in a study of blood T cell repertoires in COVID-19. TCRdb's table, derived via immunoSEQ multiplex PCR, lists solely in-frame clones and lacks some. Of 250,000 or so clones listed, 80% to 90% are singletons. Sequencing used PBMCs or T cells enriched from blood (not recorded which). These receptors were obtained from a woman between 50 and 59 years old who had recovered from COVID-19.

This rearrangement joins TRBV5-1 to TRBJ2-1; 13 bases fit TRBD2. This CDR3 contains 17 residues. Germline trimming cut 3 bases from V and 2 bases from J; bases unmatched to any gene: 5. Germline values: CDR1 SGHRS, CDR2 YFSETQ. Here the CDR3 reads CASSSGGLAGAYNEQFF. The CDR3 region has the DNA TGCGCCAGCAGCTCGGGAGGACTAGCGGGGGCCTACAATGAGCAGTTCTTC. Full variable domain (outside the CDR3, taken from reference TRBV5-1 and TRBJ2-1): KAGVTQTPRYLIKTRGQQVTLSCSPISGHRSVSWYQQTPGQGLQFLFEYFSETQRNKGNFPGRFSGRQFSNSRSEMNVSTLELGDSALYLCASSSGGLAGAYNEQFFGPGTRLTVL.

The chain uses TRBV27 and TRBJ1-1, with 7 bases fitting TRBD1. Germline lookup yields CDR1 MNHEY and CDR2 SMNVEV (reference sequence). This CDR3 has 14 amino acids. V lost 5 bases and J lost 0; bases outside the gene matches: 3. The CDR3 DNA follows: TGTGCCAGCAGTCTACAGGGGATGAACACTGAAGCTTTCTTT. Amino acids: CASSLQGMNTEAFF.

The chain recombines TRBV2 with TRBJ2-2; possibly TRBD2 for D (5 bases). The CDR3 sequence is 14 residues long. Germline V gives CDR1 SNHLY, CDR2 FYNNEI. V gave up 7 bases and J gave up 3 bases, with 12 bases separating them. The CDR3 loop reads CASMHDGDTGELFF. The CDR3 nucleotides are TGTGCCAGCATGCACGACGGGGACACCGGGGAGCTGTTTTTT.

The chain uses TRBV19 and TRBJ2-5; 9 positions match TRBD2. Germline values: CDR1 LNHDA, CDR2 SQIVND (reference sequence). The CDR3 contains 21 residues. V lost 9 bases to trimming and J lost 2 bases; unmatched junction nucleotides: 28. The chain's CDR3 is CARESGVVGLASHRTQETQYF. In DNA form, the CDR3 reads TGTGCCAGAGAGTCCGGGGTTGTGGGACTAGCATCCCACCGGACTCAAGAGACCCAGTACTTC.

V is TRBV3-1 (or the pseudogene TRBV3-2) and J is TRBJ1-2; TRBD1 is a possible D gene (5 bases). Trimming took 3 bases from V and 3 from J, leaving 8 bases between them. Germline V CDR1 and CDR2: LGHDT, YNNKEL (reference sequence). The CDR3 is made up of 13 amino acids. This CDR3 reads CASSQGHYYGYTF. The CDR3 nucleotides are TGTGCCAGCAGCCAGGGGCATTACTATGGCTACACCTTC.

The V gene is TRBV28, the J gene TRBJ2-7; 10 nucleotides agree with TRBD1. The ends lost 2 bases at V and 5 bases at J; junction bases unmatched: 3. Germline V gives CDR1 MDHEN, CDR2 SYDVKM. This CDR3 is built from 14 residues. CDR3 sequence: CASSLGDRGHEQYF. CDR3 nucleotides: TGTGCCAGCAGTTTAGGGGACAGGGGCCACGAGCAGTACTTC. Variable domain in full (rest from reference TRBV28 and TRBJ2-7): DVKVTQSSRYLVKRTGEKVFLECVQDMDHENMFWYRQDPGLGLRLIYFSYDVKMKEKGDIPEGYSVSREKKERFSLILESASTNQTSMYLCASSLGDRGHEQYFGPGTRLTVT.

The chain is built from TRBV7-2 and TRBJ2-7; TRBD1 matches 9 bases. V gave up 5 bases and J gave up 7 bases; unmatched junction bases: 6. Per germline, CDR1 SGHTA and CDR2 FQGNSA. The CDR3 extends over 13 amino acids. The CDR3 spells CASSPRTGEEQYF. The CDR3 DNA reads as TGTGCCAGCAGCCCGAGGACAGGGGAAGAGCAGTACTTC.

This chain links TRBV30 with TRBJ2-5; 8 bases match TRBD2. V lost 5 bases to trimming and J lost 5 bases; unmatched junction nucleotides: 10. Looked up from germline, CDR1 is GTSNPN and CDR2 is SVGIG (reference sequence). The CDR3 length is 14 residues. CDR3 sequence: CAWLGGLARETQYF. CDR3 DNA sequence: TGTGCCTGGCTTGGTGGACTAGCTCGCGAGACCCAGTACTTC.

A few counts support this clone. This chain joins TRBV27 and TRBJ1-6; the D is unclear. V shed 5 bases and J shed 0 bases, with 11 bases lying between them. Germline CDR1 MNHEY, CDR2 SMNVEV (reference sequence). The CDR3 is 16 amino acids. CDR3 amino acids: CASSPLSSSYNSPLHF. CDR3 DNA: TGTGCCAGCAGTCCTCTGTCGAGCTCCTATAATTCACCCCTCCACTTT.

The rearrangement uses TRBV7-3 and TRBJ1-1, with D perhaps matching TRBD1 (6 bases). This CDR3 region has 15 residues. Germline V gene data show CDR1 as SGHTA and CDR2 as FQGTGA. Trimming pared 5 bases from V and 7 bases from J, leaving 20 bases between. This CDR3 reads CASSLEDSKSVEAFF. The CDR3 DNA reads TGTGCCAGCAGCCTAGAGGACAGCAAGAGCGTTGAAGCTTTCTTT.

The chain recombines TRBV6-1 with TRBJ2-6, with TRBD1 matching 9 bases. The CDR3 is 18 residues long. V lost 4 bases to trimming and J lost 0 bases; unmatched junction nucleotides: 7. Germline V gives CDR1 MNHNS, CDR2 SASEGT. As DNA, the CDR3 is TGTGCCAGCAGTGGTTACAGGGGGCGCACCTCTGGGGCCAACGTCCTGACTTTC. As protein: CASSGYRGRTSGANVLTF.

This chain uses TRBV7-9 with TRBJ1-2, with D unresolved. Germline CDR1 is SEHNR and CDR2 is FQNEAQ (reference sequence). The CDR3 is 14 residues long. The ends were cut back, 1 base at V and 4 bases at J, with 10 bases in the middle. The CDR3 DNA follows: TGTGCCAGCAGCTTAGAGAGCGGTACCTATGGCTACACCTTC. This codes for CASSLESGTYGYTF.

This chain connects TRBV7-8 to TRBJ1-5; the match to TRBD1 covers 11 bases. The CDR3 has 17 residues. Germline CDR1 reads SGHVS; CDR2 reads FQNEAQ. V was clipped by 5 bases and J by 4 bases; unmatched bases: 10. For the CDR3, the DNA is TGTGCCAGCAGCAGAAGGACAGGGGGCAGAGGGAATCAGCCCCAGCATTTT. Encoded protein: CASSRRTGGRGNQPQHF.

The J gene is TRBJ2-7, the V gene TRBV10-3; 8 positions match TRBD1. The trim removed 6 bases at V and 0 bases at J, leaving 4 bases unmatched. The V gene's germline CDR1 is ENHRY and CDR2 SYGVKD. The CDR3 runs to 14 residues. CDR3 amino acids: CAIRDRVSSYEQYF. The CDR3 nucleotides are TGTGCCATCAGGGACAGGGTCAGCTCCTACGAGCAGTACTTC.

The V call is TRBV7-2, the J call TRBJ1-1, with D hard to call. This CDR3 has 13 residues. Trimming pared 3 bases from V and 1 base from J, leaving 6 bases between. The germline V gene encodes CDR1 SGHTA and CDR2 FQGNSA. The CDR3 reads CASSFSGNTEAFF. The DNA of the CDR3 is TGTGCCAGCAGCTTTTCCGGGAACACTGAAGCTTTCTTT.

J is TRBJ2-7 and V is TRBV6-5; no definite D call. Germline V gives CDR1 MNHEY, CDR2 SVGAGI. The CDR3 is 14 amino acids. V lost 7 bases to trimming and J lost 1 base, with 14 bases between them. The CDR3 is CASKKWIASYEQYF. CDR3 bases: TGTGCCAGCAAGAAATGGATAGCTTCCTACGAGCAGTACTTC.

This clone was seen once. The gene calls are TRBV4-1 and TRBJ1-2, with D possibly TRBD1 on 5 matching bases. Germline V gene lookup returns CDR1 MGHRA and CDR2 YSYEKL. The V gene lost 1 base and the J gene lost 2 bases, with 11 bases spanning the gap. The CDR3 has 15 amino acids. CDR3 sequence: CASSQVVDRNYGYTF. CDR3 nucleotide sequence: TGCGCCAGCAGCCAAGTAGTAGACAGAAACTATGGCTACACCTTC.

This clone has only one observation. This rearrangement joins TRBV19 to TRBJ1-1; 10 bases are shared with TRBD1. V dropped 4 bases and J dropped 11; count of bases not matched to a gene: 7. Looked up from germline, CDR1 is LNHDA and CDR2 is SQIVND (reference sequence). CDR3 length: 13 amino acids. In DNA, the CDR3 is TGTGCCAGTAGTAAGGGACAGGGGAAGGGGGCTTTCTTT. This sequence encodes CASSKGQGKGAFF.